The 22 T cell receptor beta chains reported below all come from one sample, sequenced in a study of metastatic and nonmetastatic thyroid tumors. Every patient was untreated before thyroid surgery. TCRdb re-called clones via MiXCR from the PCR reads. The data show some 35,000 clones, 25% to 30% seen once. The sample consisted of blood. The source is a female donor with papillary thyroid cancer or a benign thyroid nodule (not recorded which). Some clones in this sample may be carry-over from other donors' samples.

This clone was counted a few times. The gene calls are TRBV7-3 and TRBJ2-2; D is uncertain. CDR1 and CDR2 from the germline V gene are SGHTA and FQGTGA. The CDR3 has 13 residues. V was trimmed by 4 bases and J by 5 bases, leaving 8 bases between them. CDR3 nucleotide sequence: TGTGCCAGCAGCTCCTCTGGAACCGGGGAGCTGTTTTTT. Its protein is CASSSSGTGELFF. The whole variable domain, filled in from reference TRBV7-3 and TRBJ2-2, reads GAGVSQTPSNKVTEKGKYVELRCDPISGHTALYWYRQSLGQGPEFLIYFQGTGAADDSGLPNDRFFAVRPEGSVSTLKIQRTERGDSAVYLCASSSSGTGELFFGEGSRLTVL.

Here the CDR3 reads CASSHQGQSTDTQYF. For the CDR3, the DNA is TGTGCCAGCAGCCACCAGGGACAGTCCACAGATACGCAGTATTTT. The chain employs TRBV2 and TRBJ2-3, with 7 positions matching TRBD1. CDR3 length: 15 amino acids. Per the germline V gene, CDR1 is SNHLY and CDR2 is FYNNEI. Trimming cost V 6 bases and J 2 bases; bases outside gene matches: 8.

This clone was picked up a small number of times. J is TRBJ1-3 and V is TRBV18, with TRBD1 identical over 7 bases. Trimming removed 3 bases from V and 4 bases from J; junction bases left unmatched: 9. Germline CDR1 reads KGHSH; CDR2 reads LQKENI. CDR3 size: 16 residues. The CDR3 protein is CASSPNRDSAGNTIYF. The CDR3 region has the DNA TGTGCCAGCTCACCTAACAGGGACAGCGCGGGAAACACCATATATTTT.

Note on this clone: At one of its ends the junction is not consistent with the germline gene, which may arise from a read error. The gene calls are TRBV6-1 and TRBJ2-7, with 7 nucleotides matching TRBD1. The germline CDR1 and CDR2 sequences are MNHNS and SASEGT. This CDR3 comprises 14 residues. The CDR3 protein is CASIRTGIMYEQCF. The CDR3 region has the DNA TGTGCCAGCATCAGGACAGGAATTATGTACGAGCAGTGCTTC.

This clone was picked up a small number of times. A read error is likely, as this CDR3 ends without the conserved phenylalanine or tryptophan. The DNA is omitted, as the CDR3 cannot be located on it reliably, and the CDR3 follows TCRdb's listing. The chain employs TRBV7-2 and TRBJ2-6. 8 amino acids form the CDR3, both terminal residues included. Germline-derived CDR1 and CDR2 are SGHTA and FQGNSA. CDR3: CASSLMGM.

This clone was observed a handful of times. The rearrangement joins TRBV6-1 to TRBJ2-2; D is perhaps TRBD2 (7 bases). CDR1 is MNHNS and CDR2 is SASEGT in the germline V gene. This CDR3 contains 14 residues. V gave up 6 bases and J gave up 9 bases, with 17 bases separating them. CDR3 sequence reads: CASRLSGGAWELFF. CDR3 nucleotide sequence: TGTGCCAGCAGACTATCGGGGGGCGCCTGGGAGCTGTTTTTT.

The chain is built from TRBV14 and TRBJ2-7; D may be TRBD1 (5 bases). The CDR3 has 13 amino acids. Germline V gene sequence: CDR1 SGHDN, CDR2 FVKESK. V lost 0 bases and J lost 9, with 12 bases in between. CDR3 amino acids: CASSQDRRGWQYF. As DNA, the CDR3 is TGTGCCAGCAGCCAAGATAGAAGGGGTTGGCAGTACTTC.

The genes are TRBV20-1 and TRBJ1-1; D might be TRBD1 (6 bases). Germline CDR1 is DFQATT and CDR2 is SNEGSKA (reference sequence). This CDR3 spans 16 amino acids. Trimming took off 6 bases at V and 4 bases at J, with 24 bases between the two ends. The CDR3 region is CSADSKGGSVGTEAFF. CDR3 coding DNA: TGCAGTGCGGACAGCAAGGGGGGAAGTGTAGGCACTGAAGCTTTCTTT.

This clone was seen ten or more times. The chain couples TRBV12-3 or TRBV12-4 to TRBJ1-1; D remains unclear. The CDR3 length is 12 residues. V was shortened by 2 bases and J by 7 bases, with 8 bases between the two germline ends. CDR3 region: CASSLSRNEAFF. CDR3 bases: TGTGCCAGCAGTTTAAGTCGGAATGAAGCTTTCTTT.

This clone was observed at least ten times. V gene TRBV19 combines with J gene TRBJ1-4; 7 nucleotides align to TRBD1. The CDR3 extends over 12 amino acids. The V segment lost 10 bases and the J segment 8 bases; nucleotides outside the gene matches: 7. The germline V gene encodes CDR1 LNHDA and CDR2 SQIVND (reference sequence). CDR3 region: CATTDRSEKLFF. CDR3 DNA: TGTGCCACGACGGACAGGTCCGAAAAACTGTTTTTT.

The J gene is TRBJ2-3, the V gene TRBV9; the D is unclear. Germline V gene sequence: CDR1 SGDLS, CDR2 YYNGEE. V lost 2 bases to trimming and J lost 2 bases, with 12 bases between them. CDR3 length equals 15 residues. The CDR3: CASSVDQENTDTQYF. CDR3 sequence (DNA): TGTGCCAGCAGCGTTGATCAAGAGAACACAGATACGCAGTATTTT.

Many counts were recorded for this clone. This chain uses TRBV11-2 with TRBJ2-3; D unclear. Germline-derived CDR1 and CDR2 are SGHAT and FQNNGV. CDR3 length: 15 amino acids. The ends were cut back, 5 bases at V and 4 bases at J, with 16 bases in the middle. The CDR3 sequence is CASSRNHGPADTQYF. CDR3 sequence (DNA): TGTGCCAGCAGCCGAAACCACGGGCCAGCAGATACGCAGTATTTT.

The chain joins TRBV19 to TRBJ2-2; 11 nucleotides match TRBD2. The CDR3 has 14 residues. J lost 16 bases, V lost 4 bases, and 11 bases had no gene match. CDR1 is LNHDA, CDR2 SQIVND, per germline (reference sequence). CDR3 DNA: TGTGCCAGTAGTACGGGACTAGCGGTCGGGGACCGGTTTTTT. Amino acids: CASSTGLAVGDRFF.

This clone was seen ten or more times. A much larger clone differs from this one at a single base, so this may be a read error. The same CDR3 can be traced to other DNA sequences in this sample. V usage is TRBV6-1 and J usage is TRBJ1-5, with TRBD1 as a possible D gene (6 bases). The CDR3 spans 16 residues. Per the germline V gene, CDR1 is MNHNS and CDR2 is SASEGT. With 4 bases removed from V and 3 bases from J, the gap between germline ends came to 16 bases. DNA for the CDR3: TGTGCCAGCAGTGGCCGGGACGGGGGCATCAATCAGCCCCAGCATTTT. It specifies CASSGRDGGINQPQHF.

This chain links TRBV2 with TRBJ1-5; no definite D call. CDR3 length equals 14 residues. Trimming cost V 6 bases and J 6 bases, with 15 bases left between them. Germline lookup yields CDR1 SNHLY and CDR2 FYNNEI. The CDR3 is CASRDHWVGQPQHF. The DNA for the CDR3 is TGTGCCAGCAGGGATCACTGGGTGGGTCAGCCCCAGCATTTT.

This clone was counted at least ten times. V usage is TRBV16 and J usage is TRBJ1-4; D might be TRBD1 (5 bases). Trimming took 4 bases from V and 7 from J, leaving 16 bases between them. Germline CDR1 is KGHSY and CDR2 is FQNENV. The CDR3 runs to 15 residues. CDR3 DNA sequence: TGTGCCAGCAGCCCAAGAGAAGGAAGGGGTGAAAAACTGTTTTTT. The encoded protein is CASSPREGRGEKLFF.

The table lists this clone with a few counts. The chain employs TRBV28 and TRBJ2-3, with D possibly being TRBD2 (6 bases). CDR3 length: 14 residues. The germline V gene has CDR1 MDHEN and CDR2 SYDVKM. The ends were cut back, 7 bases at V and 0 bases at J, with 11 bases in the middle. The CDR3 sequence: CASKGGTSTDTQYF. DNA of the CDR3: TGTGCCAGCAAAGGCGGGACTAGCACAGATACGCAGTATTTT.

J is TRBJ2-7 and V is TRBV11-2, with 15 bases identical to TRBD2. Germline-derived CDR1 and CDR2 are SGHAT and FQNNGV. Germline trimming cut 6 bases from V and 6 bases from J; bases unmatched to any gene: 15. CDR3 length: 18 amino acids. CDR3 nucleotide sequence: TGTGCCAGCAGATGGAGCTCGGGGACTAGCGGGAGGCCCCCCGAGCAGTACTTC. Translating gives CASRWSSGTSGRPPEQYF.

Details on this clone: Within the sample, other DNA sequences also encode this same CDR3. The V call is TRBV20-1, the J call TRBJ1-1; perhaps TRBD1 as D (6 bases). The CDR3 spans 14 residues. V was pared by 5 bases and J by 8 bases, with 21 bases between. Germline CDR1 and CDR2: DFQATT and SNEGSKA (reference sequence). CDR3 amino acids: CSAGAGTGRSEAFF. Written as DNA, the CDR3 is TGCAGTGCTGGAGCCGGTACAGGGAGATCCGAAGCTTTCTTT.

The V and J genes are TRBV7-2 and TRBJ2-7, with D possibly being TRBD1 (6 bases). Trimming removed 6 bases from V and 0 bases from J, with 12 bases in between. There are 14 residues in the CDR3. CDR1 and CDR2 (germline): SGHTA, FQGNSA. This CDR3 is CASSSWTASYEQYF. The CDR3 DNA is TGTGCCAGCAGTTCCTGGACAGCCTCCTACGAGCAGTACTTC.

The genes are TRBV30 and TRBJ2-2; D call uncertain. This CDR3 is built from 14 residues. Per the germline V gene, CDR1 is GTSNPN and CDR2 is SVGIG (reference sequence). V was trimmed by 2 bases and J by 6 bases, leaving 13 bases between them. The DNA of the CDR3 is TGTGCCTGGAGTACCATCCAAGAGGCCGGGGAGCTGTTTTTT. Protein product: CAWSTIQEAGELFF.

In its sample, this clone ranks as medium-sized. The chain uses TRBV20-1 and TRBJ2-7; no clear D gene. Germline CDR1 is DFQATT and CDR2 is SNEGSKA (reference sequence). The V end lost 6 bases, the J end lost 5 bases, and 23 bases lay between the germline ends. The CDR3 sequence is 15 residues long. CDR3: CSAQTPDAVKDEQYF. The DNA for the CDR3 is TGCAGTGCCCAAACACCCGACGCAGTCAAGGACGAGCAGTACTTC.